Listed here are 21 T cell receptor beta chains from one sample, sequenced in a study of cytomegalovirus exposure and HLA in healthy donors. The PCR was carried out with 60 Vbeta primers and 13 Jbeta primers. The assay was immunoSEQ multiplex PCR, and TCRdb's table has in-frame clones only and misses some. The table has around 99,000 clones, around 82% seen once. The sequenced sample was PBMCs. These receptors came from a man aged 40-50 years in good health and CMV-seronegative.

The V call is TRBV6-5, the J call TRBJ1-2, with D perhaps TRBD1 (5 bases). The germline V and J ends were trimmed by 6 bases and 13 bases, with 18 bases remaining between them. There are 12 residues in the CDR3. Germline-derived CDR1 and CDR2 are MNHEY and SVGAGI. CDR3 loop: CASSLGGTPITF. The CDR3 nucleotides read TGTGCCAGCAGCCTCGGGGGGACTCCGATCACCTTC.

This chain links TRBV19 with TRBJ1-1; D is undetermined. The V and J ends lost 1 base and 0 bases respectively, with 3 bases between them. Germline V lookup: CDR1 LNHDA, CDR2 SQIVND (reference sequence). The CDR3 has 13 amino acids. CDR3 protein: CASSIAVNTEAFF. For the CDR3, the DNA is TGTGCCAGTAGTATAGCAGTGAACACTGAAGCTTTCTTT.

This clone has a single count. The gene calls are TRBV28 and TRBJ1-2; D gene ambiguous. Trimming left V 6 bases short and J 6 bases short, with 20 bases between. The CDR3 runs to 15 residues. Germline lookup yields CDR1 MDHEN and CDR2 SYDVKM. The DNA for the CDR3 is TGTGCCAGCAGGTTGCCGGGTCCAAGAGGCGATGGCTACACCTTC. This gives the protein CASRLPGPRGDGYTF.

This clone was counted once. V and J are TRBV2 and TRBJ2-1, with 13 nucleotides matching TRBD2. V was pared by 4 bases and J by 10 bases, with 7 bases of the junction left unmatched. Germline V CDR1 and CDR2: SNHLY, FYNNEI. The CDR3 extends over 15 amino acids. CDR3: CASSGGLAGVVEQFF. CDR3 nucleotide sequence: TGTGCCAGCAGTGGAGGACTAGCGGGGGTGGTGGAGCAGTTCTTC. Variable domain in full (rest from reference TRBV2 and TRBJ2-1): EPEVTQTPSHQVTQMGQEVILRCVPISNHLYFYWYRQILGQKVEFLVSFYNNEISEKSEIFDDQFSVERPDGSNFTLKIRSTKLEDSAMYFCASSGGLAGVVEQFFGPGTRLTVL.

This chain uses TRBV9 with TRBJ1-3; the match to TRBD1 covers 7 bases. This CDR3 comprises 16 residues. The trim removed 2 bases at V and 0 bases at J, leaving 5 bases unmatched. Germline assignment: CDR1 SGDLS and CDR2 YYNGEE. CDR3 sequence reads: CASSVSGQISGNTIYF. As DNA, the CDR3 is TGTGCCAGCAGCGTCTCGGGACAGATCTCTGGAAACACCATATATTTT.

The chain employs TRBV11-3 and TRBJ2-1, with TRBD2 matching 10 bases. Germline V gives CDR1 SGHNT, CDR2 YENEEA. The CDR3 length is 15 residues. V shed 8 bases, J shed 8 bases, and the junction held 12 bases outside the gene matches. The CDR3 loop is CASSTGTSAADEQFF. CDR3 in DNA: TGTGCCAGCTCGACCGGGACTAGCGCTGCGGATGAGCAGTTCTTC.

This clone was recorded only once. The rearrangement joins TRBV9 to TRBJ1-4; TRBD1 matches 8 bases. V was pared by 0 bases and J by 7 bases, with 5 bases of the junction left unmatched. CDR3 length equals 15 residues. The germline V gene encodes CDR1 SGDLS and CDR2 YYNGEE. The CDR3 is CASSVGDRRGEKLFF. Written as DNA, the CDR3 is TGTGCCAGCAGCGTAGGGGACAGGAGGGGTGAAAAACTGTTTTTT.

J is TRBJ1-4 and V is TRBV19; D possibly corresponds to TRBD1 (6 bases). Germline lookup yields CDR1 LNHDA and CDR2 SQIVND (reference sequence). The CDR3 is 15 residues long. V lost 5 bases and J 7 bases, leaving 17 bases between the germline ends. As DNA, the CDR3 is TGTGCCAGTAGTCCACGGGACACAGGACGTGAAAAACTGTTTTTT. This encodes CASSPRDTGREKLFF. Supplemented by reference TRBV19 and TRBJ1-4, the full variable domain reads DGGITQSPKYLFRKEGQNVTLSCEQNLNHDAMYWYRQDPGQGLRLIYYSQIVNDFQKGDIAEGYSVSREKKESFPLTVTSAQKNPTAFYLCASSPRDTGREKLFFGSGTQLSVL.

This clone was seen a few times. The genes are TRBV6-1 and TRBJ1-2; 10 nucleotides align to TRBD1. The V and J ends lost 5 bases and 10 bases, in that order; junction bases with no gene match: 10. The CDR3 contains 14 residues. Germline V gives CDR1 MNHNS, CDR2 SASEGT. CDR3 protein: CASSFQGQGGPYTF. The DNA of the CDR3 is TGTGCCAGCAGTTTCCAAGGACAGGGGGGTCCCTACACCTTC.

CDR3 DNA: TGCAGCATTCGGACAGGGGGCGGCGAGCAGTACTTC. As protein: CSIRTGGGEQYF. V and J are TRBV29-1 and TRBJ2-7; the match to TRBD1 covers 11 bases. Germline CDR1 SQVTM, CDR2 ANQGSEA. There are 12 residues in the CDR3. With 8 bases clipped from V and 6 bases from J, the junction kept 6 bases outside the gene matches.

The rearrangement joins TRBV19 to TRBJ1-6, with 11 bases aligning to TRBD1. V lost 5 bases, J lost 9 bases, and 6 bases stayed unmatched. In germline, CDR1 is LNHDA, CDR2 SQIVND (reference sequence). The CDR3 loop spans 15 amino acids. For the CDR3, the DNA is TGTGCCAGTAGTGCAACCGGGACAGGGGGTTCACCCCTCCACTTT. It translates to CASSATGTGGSPLHF.

V and J are TRBV6-1 and TRBJ2-4; 9 bases fit TRBD1. V lost 2 bases, J lost 7 bases, and 9 bases stayed unmatched. Per the germline V gene, CDR1 is MNHNS and CDR2 is SASEGT. There are 16 residues in the CDR3. CDR3 sequence reads: CASSESGQGSWNIQYF. CDR3 bases: TGTGCCAGCAGTGAATCGGGACAGGGAAGTTGGAACATTCAGTACTTC.

Only one count was recorded for this clone. The gene calls are TRBV15 and TRBJ2-7; 11 positions agree with TRBD1. Germline values: CDR1 LNHNV, CDR2 YYDKDF (reference sequence). The trim removed 1 base at V and 8 bases at J, leaving 7 bases unmatched. The CDR3 runs 15 residues. The CDR3 loop reads CATSRAGQGVPQQYF. The DNA for the CDR3 is TGTGCCACCAGCAGAGCGGGACAGGGGGTCCCCCAGCAGTACTTC.

V gene TRBV5-8 combines with J gene TRBJ2-2; TRBD1 is a possible D gene (5 bases). V was trimmed by 7 bases and J by 5 bases, leaving 12 bases between them. Germline V CDR1 and CDR2: SGHTS, YDEGEE. The CDR3 covers 13 residues. The CDR3 sequence: CASQLPGTGELFF. CDR3 sequence (DNA): TGTGCCAGCCAGCTCCCAGGGACCGGGGAGCTGTTTTTT.

The CDR3 nucleotides read TGTGCCAGCAAACGCGGACAGGACTATGGCTACACCTTC. This translates into CASKRGQDYGYTF. The genes are TRBV6-5 and TRBJ1-2, with 7 positions matching TRBD1. The CDR3 consists of 13 residues. Germline V lookup: CDR1 MNHEY, CDR2 SVGAGI. The V gene end was trimmed by 7 bases and the J gene end by 3 bases; junction bases not matched to a gene: 5.

The rearrangement uses TRBV5-1 and TRBJ2-7; 7 nucleotides agree with TRBD1. This CDR3 spans 14 amino acids. V trimming: 2 bases; J trimming: 3 bases; junction bases outside the gene matches: 5. Per the germline V gene, CDR1 is SGHRS and CDR2 is YFSETQ. CDR3: CASSFTGVLYEQYF. CDR3 in DNA: TGCGCCAGCAGCTTCACAGGGGTCCTCTACGAGCAGTACTTC. Full variable domain (outside the CDR3, taken from reference TRBV5-1 and TRBJ2-7): KAGVTQTPRYLIKTRGQQVTLSCSPISGHRSVSWYQQTPGQGLQFLFEYFSETQRNKGNFPGRFSGRQFSNSRSEMNVSTLELGDSALYLCASSFTGVLYEQYFGPGTRLTVT.

The chain uses TRBV2 and TRBJ2-7; 14 bases line up with TRBD2. With V trimmed by 7 bases and J by 5 bases, 7 bases remained unmatched. The germline V gene has CDR1 SNHLY and CDR2 FYNNEI. The CDR3 spans 15 residues. CDR3 sequence reads: CASTPTSGGANEQYF. The CDR3 DNA reads TGTGCCAGCACCCCGACTAGCGGGGGGGCGAACGAGCAGTACTTC.

The rearrangement uses TRBV6-5 and TRBJ2-7; TRBD2 matches 10 bases. Germline assignment: CDR1 MNHEY and CDR2 SVGAGI. Losses at the gene ends were 4 bases for V and 0 bases for J; bases not matched to a gene: 3. This CDR3 region has 15 residues. The CDR3 nucleotides are TGTGCCAGCAGTTCCTGGACTAGCGGCTCCTACGAGCAGTACTTC. The encoded protein is CASSSWTSGSYEQYF.

The chain combines TRBV5-1 with TRBJ1-1; TRBD1 matches at 11 bases. The germline gives CDR1 SGHRS, CDR2 YFSETQ. There are 16 residues in the CDR3. Trimming cost V 4 bases and J 0 bases; bases outside gene matches: 5. The CDR3 region has the DNA TGCGCCAGCAGCCGGGGACAGGGGGGTGTGAACACTGAAGCTTTCTTT. Protein: CASSRGQGGVNTEAFF.

This clone came up a few times. The chain has TRBV10-3 and TRBJ2-3; D gene uncertain. This CDR3 is 14 amino acids long. Trimming took 4 bases from V and 2 from J, leaving 10 bases between them. Germline assignment: CDR1 ENHRY and CDR2 SYGVKD. As DNA, the CDR3 is TGTGCCATCAGTGGAGTATCTAACACAGATACGCAGTATTTT. Its translation: CAISGVSNTDTQYF.

CDR3 sequence: CASSWGDGSPLHF. CDR3 in DNA: TGTGCCAGCAGCTGGGGAGATGGCTCACCCCTCCACTTT. This chain connects TRBV5-6 to TRBJ1-6; D call uncertain. CDR3 length: 13 residues. Germline values: CDR1 SGHDT, CDR2 YYEEEE. The V end lost 3 bases, the J end lost 10 bases, and 11 bases lay between the germline ends.